This T cell receptor (beta chain) is from a study of blood T cell repertoires in COVID-19. Study-level information: The cDNA or gDNA used as material had been derived from T cells, B-cell-depleted T cells, or PBMCs.

Under the authors' procedure: By means of reference gene primer amplification, nucleated cell counts were estimated. The data were produced by immunoSEQ multiplex PCR, yet TCRdb's version contains in-frame clones alone and is incomplete. V, J and clone size reflect that table, while D and trimming were determined from the DNA. Of around 140,000 clones in the sample, around 83% are singletons; the top ten hold 8.2%. The CDR3 extends over 14 amino acids. V lost 3 bases and J lost 7, with 14 bases in between. Germline V gene lookup returns CDR1 SGDLS and CDR2 YYNGEE. This sequence originates from a woman between 55 and 75 years old with acute or convalescent COVID-19. The chain uses TRBV9 and TRBJ1-5; D gene unclear. Sequencing was performed on peripheral blood. The CDR3 DNA is TGTGCCAGCAGCGCGGACGTCAGCGGACAGCCCCAGCATTTT. It translates to CASSADVSGQPQHF.